A single sample gave rise to the 5 T cell receptor beta chains below, sequenced in a study of cytomegalovirus exposure and HLA in healthy donors. Clones were read by immunoSEQ multiplex PCR, and TCRdb kept only the in-frame ones, dropping some. The repertoire includes over 150,000 clones, nearly 90% of them detected once, and 3.5% to 4.5% sits in the top ten. The source material was PBMCs. The receptors originated from a man aged 18 to 30 in good health and CMV-seropositive.

The DNA of the CDR3 is TGTGCCAGCACCCTAGGGGGCAGGGGAAGAGAGACCCAGTACTTC. Its translation: CASTLGGRGRETQYF. V gene TRBV28 combines with J gene TRBJ2-5; 7 bases align to TRBD1. Germline V gene lookup returns CDR1 MDHEN and CDR2 SYDVKM. After removal of 7 bases from V and 4 bases from J, the junction contained 12 bases not matched to a gene. There are 15 residues in the CDR3.

This chain links TRBV7-9 with TRBJ1-3, with 7 bases fitting TRBD1. Trimming took 5 bases from V and 4 from J; bases not matched to a gene: 5. Germline lookup yields CDR1 SEHNR and CDR2 FQNEAQ (reference sequence). This CDR3 is 14 amino acids long. CDR3 residues: CASSLGTEGNTIYF. The CDR3 DNA reads TGTGCCAGCAGCCTGGGGACAGAAGGAAACACCATATATTTT.

This clone occurred a few times. The chain has TRBV5-4 and TRBJ1-2; D is unclear. Germline values: CDR1 SGHNT, CDR2 YYREEE (reference sequence). CDR3 size: 14 residues. V was pared by 1 base and J by 2 bases, with 9 bases between. The CDR3 is CASSLSAENYGYTF. The DNA for the CDR3 is TGTGCCAGCAGCTTGTCCGCGGAAAACTATGGCTACACCTTC.

The genes are TRBV7-8 and TRBJ2-4; D might be TRBD2 (6 bases). This CDR3 is built from 21 residues. V lost 1 base and J lost 1, with 26 bases in between. Germline V gene lookup returns CDR1 SGHVS and CDR2 FQNEAQ. The CDR3 loop is CASSLVWFHGSEEKAKNIQYF. CDR3 coding DNA: TGTGCCAGCAGCTTAGTTTGGTTCCACGGGAGTGAGGAGAAGGCCAAAAACATTCAGTACTTC.

The CDR3 DNA reads TGCGCCAGCAGCTCCGGGACAGGTAACTCCTACGAGCAGTACTTC. The encoded protein is CASSSGTGNSYEQYF. The chain combines TRBV5-1 with TRBJ2-7; TRBD1 agrees at 8 bases. From germline, CDR1 is SGHRS and CDR2 YFSETQ. The length of the CDR3 is 15 residues. J was trimmed by 0 bases and V by 3 bases; bases with no gene match: 5.